A selection of T cell receptor beta chains follows, all from one sample in a study of blood T cell repertoires in COVID-19. Here immunoSEQ multiplex PCR was the method, and the copy in TCRdb shows in-frame clones only, minus some. Seen here are 350,000 to 550,000 clones, roughly 87% observed once, and the top ten hold approximately 2%. Specimen: PBMCs or T cells enriched from blood (not recorded which). The receptors were gathered from a woman aged 18-30 years with acute COVID-19. CDR3s include the opening cysteine and the closing phenylalanine or tryptophan. D genes are given only for firm matches. Size values are once, few and many counts, or a class for expanded clones, and some rows have none.

cdr3_nt cdr3_aa j_call clone_size v_call d_call
TGTGCCAGCAGCTTGGGGACAGCATACGAGCAGTACTTC CASSLGTAYEQYF TRBJ2-7 - TRBV7-3 TRBD1
TGTGCCACCAGTGATAATAGTGATAACCAAGAGACCCAGTACTTC CATSDNSDNQETQYF TRBJ2-5 - TRBV24-1 -
TGTGCCAGCGACCAACAGGGAAGTAGCTACACCTTC CASDQQGSSYTF TRBJ1-2 - TRBV27 -
TGTGCCAGCAGCCCAGACTCCTATGATCCGGAACAGGCAGTCTACGAGCAGTACTTC CASSPDSYDPEQAVYEQYF TRBJ2-7 - TRBV11-2 -
TGTGCCAGCAGCTTAACGTTGGGACAGGGGGCATTCCAGTACTTC CASSLTLGQGAFQYF TRBJ2-4 few TRBV7-8 TRBD1
TGTGCCAGCAAACTCGACAGGGGGCAAGAGACCCAGTACTTC CASKLDRGQETQYF TRBJ2-5 - TRBV6-5 TRBD1
TGTGCCAGCAGTCAGGGCTCTGAAGCTTTCTTT CASSQGSEAFF TRBJ1-1 - TRBV2 -
TGTGCCAGCAGCCTGTCCACAGGGACCGATAATGAAAAACTGTTTTTT CASSLSTGTDNEKLFF TRBJ1-4 - TRBV13 -
TGTGCCAGCAGCTTTGATCAGGGGAACAATGAAAAACTGTTTTTT CASSFDQGNNEKLFF TRBJ1-4 once TRBV5-4 -
TGTGCCAGCAGCCCGCAATCAGGGGGAGTTTTAGTAGGAGCTTTCTTT CASSPQSGGVLVGAFF TRBJ1-1 - TRBV9 TRBD1
TGTGCCACCGGTCCCGGGACAGGGGAAAAACTGTTTTTT CATGPGTGEKLFF TRBJ1-4 once TRBV28 TRBD1
TGTGCCAGCAGCTACGGACAGGGACCCGAGCAGTACTTC CASSYGQGPEQYF TRBJ2-7 - TRBV5-8 TRBD1
TGTGCCATCAGTGAGTCGGCGGATCTCCAAGAGACCCAGTACTTC CAISESADLQETQYF TRBJ2-5 - TRBV10-3 -
TGTGCCAGCAGTTCAGACAGGAGCTCTGGAAACACCATATATTTT CASSSDRSSGNTIYF TRBJ1-3 - TRBV2 -
TGTGCCAGCAGTTTACGTACAGGGTCTGGTGGCTACACCTTC CASSLRTGSGGYTF TRBJ1-2 - TRBV27 -
TGTGCCAGCAGCTTAGAAGCGGACAGGAACACTGAAGCTTTCTTT CASSLEADRNTEAFF TRBJ1-1 - TRBV7-8 -
TGTGCCAGCAGCAGTTACAGGGCCAGCGGGGGGACACCCCTCCACTTT CASSSYRASGGTPLHF TRBJ1-6 - TRBV7-2 -
TGTGCCAGCAGCTTGTTCAGGACAGGGGAGTCGGGCACTGAAGCTTTCTTT CASSLFRTGESGTEAFF TRBJ1-1 - TRBV5-6 TRBD1
TGTGCCAGCAGCTTTGGACAGGGTAATTACGAGCAGTACTTC CASSFGQGNYEQYF TRBJ2-7 once TRBV5-4 TRBD1
TGTGCCAGCAGGGGACAGGGCGGCGGTGAAAAACTGTTTTTT CASRGQGGGEKLFF TRBJ1-4 - TRBV25-1 TRBD1
TGTGCCAGCAGCTTAGGACAGCACGATGAAAAACTGTTTTTT CASSLGQHDEKLFF TRBJ1-4 - TRBV11-2 -
TGTGCCAGCTCACCGAGGGTTCGTAACACTGAAGCTTTCTTT CASSPRVRNTEAFF TRBJ1-1 - TRBV18 -
TGCAGTGCTAGTTCCCGCTACTGGGACAAAGATAGACAGAACACCGGGGAGCTGTTTTTT CSASSRYWDKDRQNTGELFF TRBJ2-2 - TRBV20-1 -
TGTGCCAGCAGCTTGCTAGGAGGAGCACGGGCAGATACGCAGTATTTT CASSLLGGARADTQYF TRBJ2-3 - TRBV11-2 -
TGTGCCAGCAGCACGAACAGGGGGGAGACCCAGTACTTC CASSTNRGETQYF TRBJ2-5 - TRBV7-2 TRBD1
TGTGCCAGCAGTTTACTCGCTAGCGGGAGATACGAGCAGTACTTC CASSLLASGRYEQYF TRBJ2-7 - TRBV28 TRBD2
TGTGCCACCAGCAGAGGAGAGGGAGAAGCTTTCTTT CATSRGEGEAFF TRBJ1-1 - TRBV15 -
TGCAGCGTTGCGCAGGGGGTAGCTGGGCCCCAGCATTTT CSVAQGVAGPQHF TRBJ1-5 - TRBV29-1 TRBD1
TGCGCCAGCAGCTTGTCCGGGAGAAACGAGCAGTACTTC CASSLSGRNEQYF TRBJ2-7 - TRBV5-1 -
TGTGCCAGCAGCTTTCAGGGGGTAGGCAATCAGCCCCAGCATTTT CASSFQGVGNQPQHF TRBJ1-5 - TRBV5-8 TRBD1
TGTGCCAGCAGTGAGGGGGGTTCCGGGGCCAACGTCCTGACTTTC CASSEGGSGANVLTF TRBJ2-6 - TRBV25-1 -
TGTGCCAGCAGCGACGCCCTAGCGGGAGTCCCTACCTACGAGCAGTACTTC CASSDALAGVPTYEQYF TRBJ2-7 many TRBV7-2 TRBD2
TGTGCCATCAGTGATAGGACTAGCGGGAGTTCCGGGGAGCTGTTTTTT CAISDRTSGSSGELFF TRBJ2-2 - TRBV10-3 TRBD2
TGTGCCAGCTCACCAATTAGTAACACCGGGGAGCTGTTTTTT CASSPISNTGELFF TRBJ2-2 - TRBV18 -
TGTGCCAGCAGTGCTAAAGCGGGAGGGCCCGATACGCAGTATTTT CASSAKAGGPDTQYF TRBJ2-3 once TRBV25-1 TRBD2
TGTGCCAGCAGCACCGTCCCGGGACAGATACCAGACACCGGGGAGCTGTTTTTT CASSTVPGQIPDTGELFF TRBJ2-2 - TRBV11-2 TRBD1
TGTGCCAGCAGTCCCGAGGACAGGGCAGCTTTCTTT CASSPEDRAAFF TRBJ1-1 - TRBV12-3/TRBV12-4 TRBD1
TGTGCCAGCAGCCAGAAGACTAGCAAGCCTTTCTTC CASSQKTSKPFF TRBJ2-1 - TRBV3-1/TRBV3-2 TRBD2
TGTGCCAGCAGCAACACCGGACAGGGACGCGGGAACTATGGCTACACCTTC CASSNTGQGRGNYGYTF TRBJ1-2 - TRBV5-5 TRBD1
TGTGCCAGCAGTATATCTGGGACTAGCGGGCAGTTCTTC CASSISGTSGQFF TRBJ2-1 - TRBV28 TRBD2
TGTGCCAGCAGCGACGGGAGGCTCGACGGGGAGCTGTTTTTT CASSDGRLDGELFF TRBJ2-2 - TRBV5-6 TRBD2
TGTGCCAGCAGCCCCACGGCGGGGGGGGAGTCCAATGAGCAGTTCTTC CASSPTAGGESNEQFF TRBJ2-1 - TRBV9 TRBD2
TGTGCCAGCAGCCCGCGGGGGCCCCTCTACTCCACAGATACGCAGTATTTT CASSPRGPLYSTDTQYF TRBJ2-3 - TRBV9 -